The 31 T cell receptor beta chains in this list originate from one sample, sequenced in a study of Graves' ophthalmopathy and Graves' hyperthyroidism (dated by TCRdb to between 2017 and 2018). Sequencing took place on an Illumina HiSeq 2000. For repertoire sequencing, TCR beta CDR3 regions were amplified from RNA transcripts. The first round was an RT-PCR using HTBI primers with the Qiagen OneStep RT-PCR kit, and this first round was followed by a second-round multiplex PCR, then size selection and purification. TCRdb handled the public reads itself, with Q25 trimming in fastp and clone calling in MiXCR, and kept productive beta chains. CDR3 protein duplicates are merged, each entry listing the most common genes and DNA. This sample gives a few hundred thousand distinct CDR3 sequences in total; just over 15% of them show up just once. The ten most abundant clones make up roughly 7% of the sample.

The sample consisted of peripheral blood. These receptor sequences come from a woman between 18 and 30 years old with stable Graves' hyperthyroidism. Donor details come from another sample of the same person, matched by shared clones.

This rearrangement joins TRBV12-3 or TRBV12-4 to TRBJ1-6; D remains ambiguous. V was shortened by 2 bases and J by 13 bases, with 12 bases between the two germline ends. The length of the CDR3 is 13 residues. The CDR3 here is CASSLLGDRPLHF. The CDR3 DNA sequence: TGTGCCAGCAGTTTATTGGGAGATCGGCCCCTCCACTTT.

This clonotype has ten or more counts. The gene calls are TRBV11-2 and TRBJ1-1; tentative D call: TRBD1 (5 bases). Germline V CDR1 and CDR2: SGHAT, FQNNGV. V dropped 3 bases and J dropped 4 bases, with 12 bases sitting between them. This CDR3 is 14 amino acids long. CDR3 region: CASSFGAGGTEAFF. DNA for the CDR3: TGTGCCAGCAGCTTCGGGGCGGGTGGCACTGAAGCTTTCTTT.

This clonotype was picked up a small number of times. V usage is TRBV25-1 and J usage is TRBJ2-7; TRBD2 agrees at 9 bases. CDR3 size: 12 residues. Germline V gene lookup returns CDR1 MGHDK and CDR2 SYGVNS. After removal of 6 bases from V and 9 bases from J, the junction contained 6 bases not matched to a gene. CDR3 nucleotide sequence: TGTGCCAGCAGCCAAAGCGGGGGGATGCAGTACTTC. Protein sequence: CASSQSGGMQYF.

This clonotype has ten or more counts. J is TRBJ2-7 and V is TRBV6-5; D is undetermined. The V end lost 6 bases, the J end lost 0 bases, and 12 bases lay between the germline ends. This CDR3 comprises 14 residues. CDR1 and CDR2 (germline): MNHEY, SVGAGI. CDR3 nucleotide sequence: TGTGCCAGCAGAAGTACAGATAGCTCCTACGAGCAGTACTTC. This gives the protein CASRSTDSSYEQYF.

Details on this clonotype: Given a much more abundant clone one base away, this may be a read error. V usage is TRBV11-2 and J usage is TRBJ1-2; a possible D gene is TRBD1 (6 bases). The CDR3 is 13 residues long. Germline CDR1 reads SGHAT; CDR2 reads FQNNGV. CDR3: CACSFGQTYGYTF. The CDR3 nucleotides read TGTGCCTGCAGCTTCGGACAGACCTATGGCTACACCTTC.

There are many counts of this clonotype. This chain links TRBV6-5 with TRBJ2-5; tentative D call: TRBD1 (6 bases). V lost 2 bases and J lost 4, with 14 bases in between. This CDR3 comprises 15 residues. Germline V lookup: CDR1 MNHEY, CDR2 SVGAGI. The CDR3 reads CASSYRTGFGETQYF. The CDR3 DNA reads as TGTGCCAGCAGTTACCGCACAGGGTTCGGAGAGACCCAGTACTTC.

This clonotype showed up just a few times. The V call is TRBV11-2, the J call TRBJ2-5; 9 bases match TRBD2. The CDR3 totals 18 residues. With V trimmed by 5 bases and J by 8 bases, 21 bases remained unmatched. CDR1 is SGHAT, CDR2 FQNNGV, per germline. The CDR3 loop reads CASSGGVERGAKLSTQYF. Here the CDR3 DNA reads TGTGCCAGCAGCGGAGGCGTGGAGCGGGGGGCCAAACTTAGTACCCAGTACTTC.

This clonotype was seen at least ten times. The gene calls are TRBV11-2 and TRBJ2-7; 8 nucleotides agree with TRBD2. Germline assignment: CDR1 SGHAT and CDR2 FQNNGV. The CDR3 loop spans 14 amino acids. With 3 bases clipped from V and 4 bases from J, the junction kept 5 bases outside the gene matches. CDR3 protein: CASSFRGGNYEQYF. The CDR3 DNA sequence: TGTGCCAGCAGCTTCCGGGGGGGCAATTACGAGCAGTACTTC. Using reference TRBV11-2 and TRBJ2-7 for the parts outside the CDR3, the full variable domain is EAGVAQSPRYKIIEKRQSVAFWCNPISGHATLYWYQQILGQGPKLLIQFQNNGVVDDSQLPKDRFSAERLKGVDSTLKIQPAKLEDSAVYLCASSFRGGNYEQYFGPGTRLTVT.

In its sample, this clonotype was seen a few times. The CDR3 DNA is TGTGCCAGCAGCTTAGCGGGGGGGCCGACTGGGGCCAACGTCCTGACTTTC. Translation: CASSLAGGPTGANVLTF. The chain is built from TRBV7-2 and TRBJ2-6; a possible D gene is TRBD2 (7 bases). The V and J ends lost 0 bases and 2 bases respectively, with 11 bases between them. In germline, CDR1 is SGHTA, CDR2 FQGNSA. CDR3 length: 17 residues.

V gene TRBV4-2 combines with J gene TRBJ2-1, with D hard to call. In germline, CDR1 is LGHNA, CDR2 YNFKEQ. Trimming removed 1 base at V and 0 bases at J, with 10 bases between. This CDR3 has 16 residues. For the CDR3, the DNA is TGTGCCAGCAGCCAAGGAGGCGGTAGCTCCTACAATGAGCAGTTCTTC. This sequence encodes CASSQGGGSSYNEQFF.

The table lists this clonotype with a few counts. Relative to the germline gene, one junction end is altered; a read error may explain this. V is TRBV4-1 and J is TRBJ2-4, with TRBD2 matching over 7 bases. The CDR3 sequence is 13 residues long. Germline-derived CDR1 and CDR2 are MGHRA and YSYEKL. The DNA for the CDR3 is TGCGCCAGCAGCCAAGAAGCGGGAAACATTAAGTACTTC. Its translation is CASSQEAGNIKYF.

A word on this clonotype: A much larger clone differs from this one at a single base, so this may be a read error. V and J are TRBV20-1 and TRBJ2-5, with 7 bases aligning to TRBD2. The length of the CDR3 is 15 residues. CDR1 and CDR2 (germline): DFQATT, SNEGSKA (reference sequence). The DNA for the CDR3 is TGCAGTGCTAGGGGGTCTAGCGGAGACCAAGAGAGCCAGTACTTC. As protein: CSARGSSGDQESQYF.

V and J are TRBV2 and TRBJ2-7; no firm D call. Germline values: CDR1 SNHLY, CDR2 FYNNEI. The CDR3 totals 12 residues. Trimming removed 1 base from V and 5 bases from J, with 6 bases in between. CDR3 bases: TGTGCCAGCAGTGAAGGTGACGACGAGCAGTACTTC. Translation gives CASSEGDDEQYF.

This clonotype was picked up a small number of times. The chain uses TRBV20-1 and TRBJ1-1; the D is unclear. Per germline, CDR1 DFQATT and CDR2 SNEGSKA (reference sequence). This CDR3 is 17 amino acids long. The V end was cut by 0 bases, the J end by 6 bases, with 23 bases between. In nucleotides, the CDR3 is TGCAGTGCTAGAGACCGACCGCGTCGTGGGCCCCTGGCTGAAGCTTTCTTT. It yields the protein CSARDRPRRGPLAEAFF.

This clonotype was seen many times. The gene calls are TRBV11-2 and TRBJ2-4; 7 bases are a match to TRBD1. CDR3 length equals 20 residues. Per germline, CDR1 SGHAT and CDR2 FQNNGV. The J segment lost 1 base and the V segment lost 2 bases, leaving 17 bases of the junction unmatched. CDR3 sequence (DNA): TGTGCCAGCAGCTTAATCTGGGGTGGACAGGACGGAATGGCCAAAAACATTCAGTACTTC. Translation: CASSLIWGGQDGMAKNIQYF.

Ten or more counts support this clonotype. The CDR3 is CASRGQGGYTEAFF. DNA for the CDR3: TGTGCCAGCAGAGGCCAGGGGGGGTACACTGAAGCTTTCTTT. V and J are TRBV6-2 or TRBV6-3 and TRBJ1-1, with TRBD1 matching 7 bases. Germline V gene data show CDR1 as MNHEY and CDR2 as SVGEGT. After removal of 6 bases from V and 3 bases from J, the junction contained 7 bases not matched to a gene. CDR3 length: 14 residues.

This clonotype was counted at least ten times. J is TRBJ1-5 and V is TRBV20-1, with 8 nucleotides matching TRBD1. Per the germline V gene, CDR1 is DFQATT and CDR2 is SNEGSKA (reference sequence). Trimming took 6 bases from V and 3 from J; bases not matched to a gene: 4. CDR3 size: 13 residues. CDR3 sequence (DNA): TGCAGTGCAGAGACAGGGGACAATCAGCCCCAGCATTTT. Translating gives CSAETGDNQPQHF.

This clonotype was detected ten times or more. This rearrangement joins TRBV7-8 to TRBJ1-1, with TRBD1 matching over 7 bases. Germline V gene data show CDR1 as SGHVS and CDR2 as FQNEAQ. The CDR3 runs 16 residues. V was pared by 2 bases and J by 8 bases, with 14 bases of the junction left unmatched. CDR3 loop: CASSLSRQGGGLEAFF. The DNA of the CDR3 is TGTGCCAGCAGCTTATCACGACAGGGAGGGGGATTAGAAGCTTTCTTT.

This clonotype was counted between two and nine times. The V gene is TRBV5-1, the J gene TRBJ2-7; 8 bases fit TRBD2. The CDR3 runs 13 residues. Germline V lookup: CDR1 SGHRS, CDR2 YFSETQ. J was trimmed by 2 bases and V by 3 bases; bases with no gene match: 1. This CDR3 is CASSSTSAYEQYF. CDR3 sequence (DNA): TGCGCCAGCAGCTCGACTAGCGCCTACGAGCAGTACTTC.

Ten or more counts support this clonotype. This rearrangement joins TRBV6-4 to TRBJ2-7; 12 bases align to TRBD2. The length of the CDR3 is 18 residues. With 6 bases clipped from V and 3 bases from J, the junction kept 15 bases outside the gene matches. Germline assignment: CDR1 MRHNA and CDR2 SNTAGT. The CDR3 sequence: CASRPLWLAGGQLYEQYF. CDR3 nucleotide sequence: TGTGCCAGCAGGCCCCTGTGGCTAGCGGGGGGGCAACTCTACGAGCAGTACTTC.

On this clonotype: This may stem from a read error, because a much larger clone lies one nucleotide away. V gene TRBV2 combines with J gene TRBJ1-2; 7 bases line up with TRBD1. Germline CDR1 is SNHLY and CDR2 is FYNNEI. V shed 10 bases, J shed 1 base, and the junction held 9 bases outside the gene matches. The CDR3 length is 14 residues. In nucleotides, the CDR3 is TGTGCCATCAGCCACCGGGACAGTAACTATGGCTACACCTTC. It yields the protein CAISHRDSNYGYTF.

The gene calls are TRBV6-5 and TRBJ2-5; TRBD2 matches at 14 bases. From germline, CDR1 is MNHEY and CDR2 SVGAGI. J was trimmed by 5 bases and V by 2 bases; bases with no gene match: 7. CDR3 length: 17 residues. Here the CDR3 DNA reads TGTGCCAGCAGTTACAGACTAGCGGGGGGGCAAAGGGAGACCCAGTACTTC. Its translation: CASSYRLAGGQRETQYF.

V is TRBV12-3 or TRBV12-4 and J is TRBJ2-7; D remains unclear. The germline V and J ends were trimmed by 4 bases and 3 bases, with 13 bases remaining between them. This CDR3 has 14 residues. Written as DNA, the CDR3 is TGTGCCAGCAGTTACCCGGACGGATACTACGAGCAGTACTTC. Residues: CASSYPDGYYEQYF.

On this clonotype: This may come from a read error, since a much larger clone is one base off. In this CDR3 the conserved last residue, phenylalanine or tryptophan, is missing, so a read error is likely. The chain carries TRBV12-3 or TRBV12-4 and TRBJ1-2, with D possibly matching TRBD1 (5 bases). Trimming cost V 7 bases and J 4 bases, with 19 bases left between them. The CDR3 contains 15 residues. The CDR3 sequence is CASIPGEGSFYGYTV. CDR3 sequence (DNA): TGTGCCAGCATCCCCGGGGAGGGGTCCTTCTATGGCTACACCGTC.

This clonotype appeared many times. CDR3 DNA: TGTGCCAGCAGCTCCGCGTACAGGGGCAATTCACCCCTCCACTTT. Its translation: CASSSAYRGNSPLHF. The gene calls are TRBV6-4 and TRBJ1-6; 7 bases are a match to TRBD1. The CDR3 spans 15 residues. Germline-derived CDR1 and CDR2 are MRHNA and SNTAGT. The trim removed 6 bases at V and 7 bases at J, leaving 9 bases unmatched.

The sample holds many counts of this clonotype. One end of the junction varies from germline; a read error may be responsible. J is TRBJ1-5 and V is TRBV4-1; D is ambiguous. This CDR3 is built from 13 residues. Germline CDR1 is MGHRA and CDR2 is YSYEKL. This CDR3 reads CASSKEGFQPQHF. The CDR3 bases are TGCGCCAGCAGCAAAGAAGGGTTTCAGCCCCAGCATTTT.

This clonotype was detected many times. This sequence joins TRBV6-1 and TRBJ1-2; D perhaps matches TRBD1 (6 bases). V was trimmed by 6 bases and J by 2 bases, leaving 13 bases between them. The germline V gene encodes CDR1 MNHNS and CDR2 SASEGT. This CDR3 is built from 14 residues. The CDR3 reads CASRDITGNYGYTF. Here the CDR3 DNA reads TGTGCCAGCAGAGATATCACAGGGAACTATGGCTACACCTTC.

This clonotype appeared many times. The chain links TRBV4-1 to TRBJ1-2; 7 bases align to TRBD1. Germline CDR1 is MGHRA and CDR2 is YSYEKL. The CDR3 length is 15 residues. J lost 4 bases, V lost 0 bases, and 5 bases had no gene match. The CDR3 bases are TGCGCCAGCAGCCAAGAACCGACAGGGTTCTATGGCTACACCTTC. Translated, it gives CASSQEPTGFYGYTF.

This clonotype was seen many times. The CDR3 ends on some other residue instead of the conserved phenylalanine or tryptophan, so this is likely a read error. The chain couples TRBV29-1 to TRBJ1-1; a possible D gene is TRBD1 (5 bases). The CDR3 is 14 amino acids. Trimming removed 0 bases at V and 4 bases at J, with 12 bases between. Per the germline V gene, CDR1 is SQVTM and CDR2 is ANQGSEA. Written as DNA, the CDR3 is TGCAGCGTTGAAGAGCGACAGCGATCCACTGAAGCTTTCCTT. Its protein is CSVEERQRSTEAFL.

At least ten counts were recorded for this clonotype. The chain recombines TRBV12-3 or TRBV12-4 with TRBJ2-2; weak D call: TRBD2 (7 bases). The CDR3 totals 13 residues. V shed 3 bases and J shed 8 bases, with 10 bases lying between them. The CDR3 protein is CASSLAGAGELFF. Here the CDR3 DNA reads TGTGCCAGCAGTTTGGCGGGGGCGGGGGAGCTGTTTTTT.

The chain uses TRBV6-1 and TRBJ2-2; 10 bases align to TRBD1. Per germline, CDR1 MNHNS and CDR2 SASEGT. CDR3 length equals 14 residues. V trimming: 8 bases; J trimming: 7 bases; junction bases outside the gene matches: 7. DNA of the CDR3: TGTGCCAGCCCCCGACAGGGGGCCGGCGGGGAGCTGTTTTTT. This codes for CASPRQGAGGELFF.